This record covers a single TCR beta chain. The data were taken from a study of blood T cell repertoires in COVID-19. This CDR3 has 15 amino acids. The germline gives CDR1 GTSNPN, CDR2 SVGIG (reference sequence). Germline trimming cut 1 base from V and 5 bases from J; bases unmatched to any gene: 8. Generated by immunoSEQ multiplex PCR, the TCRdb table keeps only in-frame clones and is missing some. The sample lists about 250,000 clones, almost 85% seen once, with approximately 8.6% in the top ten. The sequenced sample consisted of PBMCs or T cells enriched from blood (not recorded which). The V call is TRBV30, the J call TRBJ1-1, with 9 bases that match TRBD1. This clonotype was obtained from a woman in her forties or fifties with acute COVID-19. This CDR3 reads CAWSDLQGAFTEAFF. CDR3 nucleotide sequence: TGTGCCTGGAGTGATCTACAGGGGGCCTTTACTGAAGCTTTCTTT. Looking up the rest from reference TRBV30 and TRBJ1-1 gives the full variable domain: SQTIHQWPATLVQPVGSPLSLECTVEGTSNPNLYWYRQAAGRGLQLLFYSVGIGQISSEVPQNLSASRPQDRQFILSSKKLLLSDSGFYLCAWSDLQGAFTEAFFGQGTRLTVV.